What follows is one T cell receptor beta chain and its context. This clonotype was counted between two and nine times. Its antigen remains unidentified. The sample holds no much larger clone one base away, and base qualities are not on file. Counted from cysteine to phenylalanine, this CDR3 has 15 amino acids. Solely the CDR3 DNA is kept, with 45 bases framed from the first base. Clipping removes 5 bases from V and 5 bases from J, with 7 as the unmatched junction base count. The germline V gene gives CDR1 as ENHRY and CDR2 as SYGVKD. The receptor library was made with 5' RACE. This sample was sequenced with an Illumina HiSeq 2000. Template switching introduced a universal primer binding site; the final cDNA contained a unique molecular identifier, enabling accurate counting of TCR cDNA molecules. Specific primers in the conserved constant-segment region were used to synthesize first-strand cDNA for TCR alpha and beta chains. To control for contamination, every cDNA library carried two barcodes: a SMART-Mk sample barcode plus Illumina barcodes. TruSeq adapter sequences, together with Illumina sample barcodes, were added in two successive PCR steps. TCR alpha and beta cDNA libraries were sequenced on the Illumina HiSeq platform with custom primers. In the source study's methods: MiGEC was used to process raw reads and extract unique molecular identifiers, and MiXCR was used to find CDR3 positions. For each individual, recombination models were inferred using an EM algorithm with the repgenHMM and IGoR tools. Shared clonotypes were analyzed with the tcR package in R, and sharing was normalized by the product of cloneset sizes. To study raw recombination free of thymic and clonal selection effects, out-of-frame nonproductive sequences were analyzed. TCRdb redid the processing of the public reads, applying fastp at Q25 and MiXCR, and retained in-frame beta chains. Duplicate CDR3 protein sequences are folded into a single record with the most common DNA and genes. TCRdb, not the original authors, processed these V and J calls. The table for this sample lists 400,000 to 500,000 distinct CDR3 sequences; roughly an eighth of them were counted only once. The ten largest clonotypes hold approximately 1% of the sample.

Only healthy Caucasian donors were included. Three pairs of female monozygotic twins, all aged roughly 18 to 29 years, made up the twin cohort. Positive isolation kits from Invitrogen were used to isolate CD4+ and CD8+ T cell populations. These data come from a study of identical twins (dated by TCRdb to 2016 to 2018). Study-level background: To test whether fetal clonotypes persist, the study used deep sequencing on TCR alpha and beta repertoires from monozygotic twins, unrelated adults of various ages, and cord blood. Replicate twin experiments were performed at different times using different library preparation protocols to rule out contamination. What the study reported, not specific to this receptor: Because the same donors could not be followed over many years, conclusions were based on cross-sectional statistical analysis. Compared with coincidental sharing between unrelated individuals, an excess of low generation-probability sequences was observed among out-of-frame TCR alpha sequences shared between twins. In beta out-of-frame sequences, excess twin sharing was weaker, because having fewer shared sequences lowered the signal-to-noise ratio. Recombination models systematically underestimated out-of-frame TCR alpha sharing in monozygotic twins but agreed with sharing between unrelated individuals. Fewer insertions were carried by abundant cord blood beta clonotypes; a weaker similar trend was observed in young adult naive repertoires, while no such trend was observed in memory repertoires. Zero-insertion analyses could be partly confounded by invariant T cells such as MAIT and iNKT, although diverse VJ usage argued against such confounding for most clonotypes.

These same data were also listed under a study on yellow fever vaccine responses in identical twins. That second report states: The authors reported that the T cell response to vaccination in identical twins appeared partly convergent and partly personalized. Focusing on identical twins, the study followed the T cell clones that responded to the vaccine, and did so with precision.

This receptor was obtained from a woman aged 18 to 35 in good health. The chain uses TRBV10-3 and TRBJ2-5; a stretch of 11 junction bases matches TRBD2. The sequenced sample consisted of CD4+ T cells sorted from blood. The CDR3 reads CAISPSGGPVETQYF. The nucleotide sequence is TGTGCCATCAGTCCTAGCGGGGGGCCTGTTGAGACCCAGTACTTC.